The rows below give T cell receptor beta chains drawn from one sample of a study of blood T cell repertoires in COVID-19. Assay: immunoSEQ multiplex PCR; the TCRdb copy retains only in-frame clones and omits some. The sample yields some 230,000 clones, about 80% seen once. Material for sequencing was PBMCs or T cells enriched from blood (not recorded which). The receptors were gathered from a man aged 35 to 55 who had recovered from COVID-19. Both conserved end residues are part of each CDR3. The D gene is left open where the match is weak.

V gene: TRBV12-2
J gene: TRBJ2-4
D gene: NA
CDR3 protein: CASRSDPARGAKNIQYF

V gene: TRBV9
J gene: TRBJ1-6
D gene: TRBD1
CDR3 protein: CASSARQGDNSPLHF

V gene: TRBV5-4
J gene: TRBJ2-2
D gene: NA
CDR3 protein: CASRPGGFLGLNTGELFF

V gene: TRBV5-1
J gene: TRBJ1-3
D gene: NA
CDR3 protein: CASSPTGKSGNTIYF

V gene: TRBV5-4
J gene: TRBJ2-3
D gene: NA
CDR3 protein: CASSLGDSFADTQYF

V gene: TRBV7-2
J gene: TRBJ2-1
D gene: NA
CDR3 protein: CATERTSYNEQFF

V gene: TRBV5-1
J gene: TRBJ2-7
D gene: TRBD1
CDR3 protein: CASSLAGTALSYEQYF

V gene: TRBV28
J gene: TRBJ1-1
D gene: NA
CDR3 protein: CASRGGLANTEAFF

V gene: TRBV2
J gene: TRBJ2-7
D gene: NA
CDR3 protein: CASRTQRGGALFSYEQYF

V gene: TRBV4-2
J gene: TRBJ1-4
D gene: TRBD1
CDR3 protein: CASSQDFGTDNEKLFF

V gene: TRBV27
J gene: TRBJ1-1
D gene: NA
CDR3 protein: CASSPPIVSTGTEAFF